This T cell receptor (beta chain) emerged from a study of OX40 agonist ivuxolimab in advanced cancers. Background on the study: Three patients showed partial responses: one hepatocellular carcinoma and two cutaneous melanoma cases. Study-level findings and limits: The expanded peripheral T cells' antigen specificity was not determined. CD8+ T cells averaged more expanded clones than CD4+.

Some clones are missing from TCRdb's copy, which holds only in-frame ones; the method was immunoSEQ multiplex PCR. The table records around 9,900 clones, roughly 70% of them present only once. Germline V gene lookup returns CDR1 LNHNV and CDR2 YYDKDF (reference sequence). The CDR3 totals 15 residues. The trim removed 2 bases at V and 6 bases at J, leaving 5 bases unmatched. Concerning this clone: Its antigen is not identified.

The V gene is TRBV15, the J gene TRBJ2-2, with 8 bases aligning to TRBD2. This specimen was CD4+ or CD8+ T cells sorted from blood, taken in a trial of the OX40 agonist ivuxolimab. The clonotype originates from an adult with an advanced solid tumor such as melanoma, head and neck, liver or kidney cancer. The DNA of the CDR3 is TGTGCCACCAGCAGATCGCGGGAGGTTCCCGGGGAGCTGTTTTTT. It encodes CATSRSREVPGELFF.